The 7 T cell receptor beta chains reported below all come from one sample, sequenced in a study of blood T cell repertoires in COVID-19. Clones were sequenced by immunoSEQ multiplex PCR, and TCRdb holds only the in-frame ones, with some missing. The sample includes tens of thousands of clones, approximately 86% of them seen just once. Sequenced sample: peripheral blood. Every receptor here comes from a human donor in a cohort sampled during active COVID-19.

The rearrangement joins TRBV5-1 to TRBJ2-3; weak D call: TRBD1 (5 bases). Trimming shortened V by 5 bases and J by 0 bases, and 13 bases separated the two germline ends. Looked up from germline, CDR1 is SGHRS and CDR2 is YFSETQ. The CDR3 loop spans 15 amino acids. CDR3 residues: CASSTDRTSTDTQYF. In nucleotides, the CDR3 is TGCGCCAGCAGTACCGACAGAACTAGCACAGATACGCAGTATTTT.

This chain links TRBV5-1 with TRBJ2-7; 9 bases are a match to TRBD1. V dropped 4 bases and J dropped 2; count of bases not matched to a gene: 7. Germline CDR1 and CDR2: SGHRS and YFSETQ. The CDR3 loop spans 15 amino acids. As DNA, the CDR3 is TGCGCCAGCAGCCCGGGCGGGACAGGGACCTACGAGCAGTACTTC. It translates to CASSPGGTGTYEQYF.

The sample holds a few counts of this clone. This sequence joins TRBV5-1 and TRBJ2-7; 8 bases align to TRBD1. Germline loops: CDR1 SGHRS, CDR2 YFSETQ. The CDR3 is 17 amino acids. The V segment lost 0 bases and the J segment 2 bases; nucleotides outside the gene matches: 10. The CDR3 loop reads CASSLGRATGAPYEQYF. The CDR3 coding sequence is TGCGCCAGCAGCTTGGGCAGGGCGACAGGGGCCCCCTACGAGCAGTACTTC.

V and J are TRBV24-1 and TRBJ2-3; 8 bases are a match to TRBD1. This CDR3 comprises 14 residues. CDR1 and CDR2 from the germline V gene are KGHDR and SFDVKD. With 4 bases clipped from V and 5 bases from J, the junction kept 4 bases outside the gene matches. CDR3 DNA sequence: TGTGCCACCAGTGACCGGACAGGGATAGATACGCAGTATTTT. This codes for CATSDRTGIDTQYF.

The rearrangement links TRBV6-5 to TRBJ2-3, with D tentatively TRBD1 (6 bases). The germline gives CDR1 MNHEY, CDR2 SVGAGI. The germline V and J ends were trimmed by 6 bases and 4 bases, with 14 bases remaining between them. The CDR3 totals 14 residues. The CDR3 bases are TGTGCCAGCAGACTAGGTCAGGGGCCAGATACGCAGTATTTT. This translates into CASRLGQGPDTQYF.

The CDR3 DNA is TGTGCCACCAGCAGAGATTTGGGGGGGAGTTTCAATCAGCCCCAGCATTTT. Translated: CATSRDLGGSFNQPQHF. The chain recombines TRBV15 with TRBJ1-5; a possible D gene is TRBD1 (5 bases). Between the trimmed V and J ends, which lost 0 bases and 3 bases, there was a span of 15 bases. From germline, CDR1 is LNHNV and CDR2 YYDKDF (reference sequence). The CDR3 is 17 residues long.

The CDR3: CASSFRKYSLTTEAFF. The CDR3 bases are TGTGCCAGCAGCTTCCGAAAATACAGTCTCACCACTGAAGCTTTCTTT. The chain joins TRBV7-6 to TRBJ1-1; the D is unclear. Trimming shortened V by 3 bases and J by 4 bases, and 18 bases separated the two germline ends. In germline, CDR1 is SGHVS, CDR2 FNYEAQ. There are 16 residues in the CDR3.